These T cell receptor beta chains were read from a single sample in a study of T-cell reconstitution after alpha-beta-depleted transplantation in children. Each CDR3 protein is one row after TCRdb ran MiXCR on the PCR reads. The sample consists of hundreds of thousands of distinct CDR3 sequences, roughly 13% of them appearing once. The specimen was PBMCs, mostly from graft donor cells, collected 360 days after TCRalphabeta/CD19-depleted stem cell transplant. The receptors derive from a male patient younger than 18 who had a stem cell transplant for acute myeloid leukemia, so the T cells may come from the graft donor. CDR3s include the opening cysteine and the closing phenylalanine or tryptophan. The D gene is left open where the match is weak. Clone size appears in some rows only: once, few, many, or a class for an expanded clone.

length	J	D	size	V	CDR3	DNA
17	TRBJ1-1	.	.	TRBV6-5	CASSYLIGRGGASEAFF	TGTGCCAGCAGTTACTTGATAGGTCGGGGTGGGGCTTCTGAAGCTTTCTTT
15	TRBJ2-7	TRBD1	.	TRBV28	CASSLSQGAQNEQYF	TGTGCCAGCAGTTTATCACAGGGGGCGCAGAACGAGCAGTACTTC
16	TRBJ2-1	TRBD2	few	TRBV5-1	CASSRLAEERGDEQFF	TGCGCCAGCAGCCGACTAGCGGAGGAACGGGGCGATGAGCAGTTCTTC
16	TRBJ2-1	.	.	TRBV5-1	CASSLVGAPSYNEQVF	TGCGCCAGCAGCTTGGTTGGCGCCCCCTCCTACAATGAGCAGGTCTTC
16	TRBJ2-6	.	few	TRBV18	CASSPYTGYGANVLTF	TGTGCCAGCTCACCATATACAGGTTACGGGGCCAACGTCCTGACTTTC
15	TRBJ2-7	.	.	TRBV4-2	CASSPFVGGSYEQYF	TGTGCCAGCAGCCCCTTCGTAGGCGGCTCCTACGAGCAGTACTTC
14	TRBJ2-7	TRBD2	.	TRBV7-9	CASGLAGLRYEQYF	TGTGCCAGCGGGTTAGCGGGGTTGAGATACGAGCAGTACTTC
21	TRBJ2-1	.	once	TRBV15	CATSRRRWDSQRTKHYNEQFF	TGTGCCACCAGCAGACGTCGCTGGGACTCCCAACGCACAAAGCACTACAATGAGCAGTTCTTC
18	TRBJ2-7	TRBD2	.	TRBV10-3	CAISERLLAGDRSYEQYF	TGTGCCATCAGTGAACGATTACTAGCGGGAGATCGCTCCTACGAGCAGTACTTC
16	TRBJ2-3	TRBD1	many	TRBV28	CASRSPTGASTDTQYF	TGTGCCAGCAGGTCACCGACAGGGGCTAGCACAGATACGCAGTATTTT
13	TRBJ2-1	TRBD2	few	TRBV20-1	CSAGTSRYNEQFF	TGCAGTGCTGGGACTAGCAGATACAATGAGCAGTTCTTC
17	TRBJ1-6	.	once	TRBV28	CASSSEGPGPYNSPLHF	TGTGCCAGCAGTTCTGAAGGCCCGGGGCCCTATAATTCACCCCTCCACTTT
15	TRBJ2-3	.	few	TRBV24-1	CATSDRSRATDTQYF	TGTGCCACCAGTGATCGTTCCCGTGCCACAGATACGCAGTATTTT
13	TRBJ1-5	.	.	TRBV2	CASRWSRGQPQHF	TGTGCCAGCCGTTGGTCTCGGGGTCAGCCCCAGCATTTT
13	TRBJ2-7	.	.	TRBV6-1	CASSRDWSYEQYF	TGTGCCAGCAGCCGGGACTGGTCCTACGAGCAGTACTTC
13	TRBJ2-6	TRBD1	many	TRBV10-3	CATTGTGANVLTF	TGTGCCACGACAGGGACTGGGGCCAACGTCCTGACTTTC
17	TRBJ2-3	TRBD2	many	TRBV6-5	CASSHIGLAGGTDTQYF	TGTGCCAGCAGCCATATCGGACTAGCGGGTGGCACAGATACGCAGTATTTT
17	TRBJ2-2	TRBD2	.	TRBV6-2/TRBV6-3	CASSYPRLAGDTGELFF	TGTGCCAGCAGTTATCCGAGACTAGCGGGAGACACCGGGGAGCTGTTTTTT
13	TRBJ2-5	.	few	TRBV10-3	CAIYDGGIETQYF	TGTGCCATCTATGATGGGGGGATAGAGACCCAGTACTTC
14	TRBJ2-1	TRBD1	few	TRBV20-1	CSARNRGRLSEQFF	TGCAGTGCTAGAAACAGGGGGCGCCTCAGTGAGCAGTTCTTC
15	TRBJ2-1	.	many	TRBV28	CASSQGGYSYNEQFF	TGTGCCAGCAGTCAGGGGGGGTACTCCTACAATGAGCAGTTCTTC
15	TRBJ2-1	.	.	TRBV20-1	CSPPGGPPSYNEQFF	TGCAGTCCACCCGGGGGGCCCCCCTCCTACAATGAGCAGTTCTTC
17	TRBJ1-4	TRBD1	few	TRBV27	CASSFRKLTGKEEKLFF	TGTGCCAGCAGTTTCCGGAAACTGACAGGGAAGGAAGAAAAACTGTTTTTT
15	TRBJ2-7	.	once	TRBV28	CASSSDRSKVYEQYF	TGTGCCAGCAGCTCTGACAGGTCCAAGGTCTACGAGCAGTACTTC
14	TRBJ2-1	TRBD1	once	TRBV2	CASRGTGEFNEEFF	TGTGCCAGCAGAGGGACAGGGGAGTTTAATGAGGAGTTCTTC